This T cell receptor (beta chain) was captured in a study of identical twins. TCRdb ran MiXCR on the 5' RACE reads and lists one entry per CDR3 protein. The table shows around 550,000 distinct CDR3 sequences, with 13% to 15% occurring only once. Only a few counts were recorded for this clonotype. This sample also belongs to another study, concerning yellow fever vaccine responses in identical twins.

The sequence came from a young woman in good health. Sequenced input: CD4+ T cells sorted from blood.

The CDR3 loop reads CAISGGFNIQYF. In nucleotides, the CDR3 is TGTGCCATCAGTGGGGGGTTTAACATTCAGTACTTC. This chain links TRBV10-3 with TRBJ2-4; D may correspond to TRBD1 or TRBD2 (5 bases each). Germline V gene lookup returns CDR1 ENHRY and CDR2 SYGVKD. Trimming removed 4 bases at V and 7 bases at J, with 8 bases between. The CDR3 is 12 residues long.